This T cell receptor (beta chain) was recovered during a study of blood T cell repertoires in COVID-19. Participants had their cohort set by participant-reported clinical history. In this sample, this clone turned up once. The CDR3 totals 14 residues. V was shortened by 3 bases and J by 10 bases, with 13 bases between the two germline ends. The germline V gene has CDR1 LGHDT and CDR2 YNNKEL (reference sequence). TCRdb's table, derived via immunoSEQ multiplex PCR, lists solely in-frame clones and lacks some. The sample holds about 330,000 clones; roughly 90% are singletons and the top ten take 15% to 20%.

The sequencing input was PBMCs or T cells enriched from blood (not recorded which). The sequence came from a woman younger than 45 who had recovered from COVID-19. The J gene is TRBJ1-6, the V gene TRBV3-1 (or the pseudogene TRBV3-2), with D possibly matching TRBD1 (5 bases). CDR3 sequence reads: CASSQGGEGSPLHF. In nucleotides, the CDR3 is TGTGCCAGCAGCCAGGGGGGGGAAGGGTCACCCCTCCACTTT.